The text below deals with one TCR beta chain. One end of the junction varies from germline; a read error may be responsible. This sample is part of a study of cytomegalovirus exposure and HLA in healthy donors. The CDR3 sequence is 14 residues long. Germline V gives CDR1 SGDLS, CDR2 YYNGEE. PCR was performed using 60 Vbeta and 13 Jbeta primers. Data came from immunoSEQ multiplex PCR; TCRdb stores just in-frame clones and leaves some out. The sample includes fewer than 35,000 clones. The sequence was obtained from a female donor in good health and CMV-seronegative. The chain has TRBV9 and TRBJ1-6; TRBD1 might be the D (6 bases). The sample taken for sequencing was PBMCs. The CDR3 bases are TGTTCCAGCAGGGCAGGGGTGAGGGATTCACCCCTCCACTTT. This translates into CSSRAGVRDSPLHF.